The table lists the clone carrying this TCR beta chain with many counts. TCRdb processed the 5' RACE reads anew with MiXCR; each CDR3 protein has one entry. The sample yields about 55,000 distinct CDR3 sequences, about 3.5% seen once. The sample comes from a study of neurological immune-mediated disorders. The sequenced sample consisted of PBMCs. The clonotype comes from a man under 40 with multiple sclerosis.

CDR3 DNA: TGCGCCAGCAGCCAAGCGTCTACAGGGTATGGCTACACCTTC. Translation: CASSQASTGYGYTF. The chain is built from TRBV4-1 and TRBJ1-2; D may be TRBD1 (6 bases). Trimming stripped 1 base from V and 5 bases from J, with 11 bases between. The V gene's germline CDR1 is MGHRA and CDR2 YSYEKL. This CDR3 contains 14 residues.